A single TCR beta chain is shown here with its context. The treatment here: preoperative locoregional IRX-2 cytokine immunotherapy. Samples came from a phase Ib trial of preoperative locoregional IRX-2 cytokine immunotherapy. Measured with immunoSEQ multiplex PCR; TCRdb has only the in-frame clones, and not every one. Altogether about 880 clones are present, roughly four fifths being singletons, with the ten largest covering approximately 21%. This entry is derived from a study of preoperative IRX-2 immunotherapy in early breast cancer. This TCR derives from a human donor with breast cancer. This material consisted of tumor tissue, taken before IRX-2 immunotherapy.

The CDR3 nucleotides read TGTGCCAGCAGTTACGGTTTGGAGACCCAGTACTTC. It codes for CASSYGLETQYF. The rearrangement uses TRBV6-8 and TRBJ2-5, with no clear D. This CDR3 is 12 amino acids long. Between the trimmed V and J ends, which lost 2 bases and 5 bases, there was a span of 6 bases. Germline-derived CDR1 and CDR2 are MNHGY and SAAAGT.